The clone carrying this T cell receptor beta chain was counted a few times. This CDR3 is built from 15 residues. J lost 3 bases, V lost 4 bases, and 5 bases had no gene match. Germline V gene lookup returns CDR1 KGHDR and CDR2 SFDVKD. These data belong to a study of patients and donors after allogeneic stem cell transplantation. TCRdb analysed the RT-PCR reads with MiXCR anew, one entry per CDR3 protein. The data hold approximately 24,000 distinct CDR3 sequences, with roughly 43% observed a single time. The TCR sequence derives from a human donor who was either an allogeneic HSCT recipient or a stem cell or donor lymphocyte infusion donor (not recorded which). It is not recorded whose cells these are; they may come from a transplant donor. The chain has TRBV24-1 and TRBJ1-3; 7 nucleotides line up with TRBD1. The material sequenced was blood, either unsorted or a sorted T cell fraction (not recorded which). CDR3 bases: TGTGCCACCAGTGACGTCCGGGACAGTGGAAACACCATATATTTT. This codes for CATSDVRDSGNTIYF.